A selection of T cell receptor beta chains follows, all from one sample in a study of regulatory T cells in long-lasting Graves disease. TCRdb reanalysed the multiplex PCR reads using MiXCR and keeps one entry per CDR3 protein. The table lists some 220,000 distinct CDR3 sequences, approximately 19% of them singletons. This sample was also put to use in a study of T cells in Graves' hyperthyroidism and ophthalmopathy.

This specimen consisted of peripheral blood mononuclear cells (PBMCs), obtained at new diagnosis, from a patient treated with antithyroid drugs. Source of these receptors: a woman in her 30s with Graves disease. Each CDR3 is given with its conserved first and last residue. Fields, in order: V gene, J gene, D gene, clone size, CDR3 DNA, CDR3 protein. D genes are given only for firm matches. The size of a clone is reported for some rows only, either as once, few or many, or as a class for expanded clones.

TRBV6-2/TRBV6-3	TRBJ1-5	-	many	TGTGCCAGCAGTTATATCCGTCGCGACGGCTCGGTTCAGCCCCAGCATTTT	CASSYIRRDGSVQPQHF
TRBV11-3	TRBJ2-1	TRBD1	many	TGTGCCAGCAGCACACAGGGGAAAGTAAGCAATGAGCAGTTCTTC	CASSTQGKVSNEQFF
TRBV6-1	TRBJ1-6	TRBD1	many	TGTGCCAGCAGCGACGAACGGGACAGGGTCCGTAATTCACCCCTCCACTTT	CASSDERDRVRNSPLHF
TRBV29-1	TRBJ1-6	TRBD1	many	TGCAGCGCCCATCCCGACAGGGGTAAAAATTCACCCCTCCACTTT	CSAHPDRGKNSPLHF
TRBV6-2/TRBV6-3	TRBJ2-7	TRBD1	many	TGTGCCAGCAGGGATATTCCGGGACAGAGGCCCTACGAGCAGTACTTC	CASRDIPGQRPYEQYF
TRBV27	TRBJ2-3	-	many	TGTGCCAGCAGTTTATCGAGGCCTTTAGATACGCAGTATTTT	CASSLSRPLDTQYF
TRBV18	TRBJ1-3	TRBD1	many	TGTGCCAGCTCACCACAGGGCAGGGGGCAGAGCTCTGGAAACACCATATATTTT	CASSPQGRGQSSGNTIYF
TRBV28	TRBJ1-5	-	many	TGTGCCAGCAGTTTAGGGGGGGAGAGGAATCAGCCCCAGCATTTT	CASSLGGERNQPQHF
TRBV19	TRBJ2-3	-	many	TGTGCCAGTAACCCTCGGCCGGGGACAGATACGCAGTATTTT	CASNPRPGTDTQYF
TRBV2	TRBJ1-4	-	-	TGTGCCAGCAGTGGGGACCCCAATGAAAAACTGTTTTTT	CASSGDPNEKLFF
TRBV2	TRBJ2-6	-	-	TGTGCCAGCAGTGCCACGGGCTTTGGGGCCAACGTCCTGACTTTC	CASSATGFGANVLTF
TRBV7-2	TRBJ1-5	-	many	TGTGCCAGCAGCTTAGCCCTCAATCAGCCCCAGCATTTT	CASSLALNQPQHF
TRBV19	TRBJ1-2	TRBD1	-	TGTGCCTGCTTAGGACAGGCGTTCTATGGCTACACCTTC	CACLGQAFYGYTF
TRBV6-2/TRBV6-3	TRBJ1-3	-	many	TGTGCCAGCTCGTTTAACTCTGGAAACACCATATATTTT	CASSFNSGNTIYF
TRBV12-3/TRBV12-4	TRBJ2-2	TRBD1	many	TGTGCCAGCAGTACGACAGGGGGGGTCGGGGAGCTGTTTTTT	CASSTTGGVGELFF
TRBV3-1	TRBJ2-1	TRBD2	many	TGTGCCAGCAGCCAGCTAGCGGGGGGGTGGAATGAGCAGTTCTTC	CASSQLAGGWNEQFF